The 26 T cell receptor beta chains below come from one sample, sequenced in a study of ipilimumab plus nivolumab after autologous stem cell transplantation. The data were produced by immunoSEQ multiplex PCR, yet TCRdb's version contains in-frame clones alone and is incomplete. Here the sample spans some 2,100 clones, roughly 78% being singletons. Material: PBMCs, obtained in a trial of ipilimumab plus nivolumab as post-transplant consolidation. These receptors were obtained from a male donor with multiple myeloma.

In nucleotides, the CDR3 is TGTGCCAGCAGGAAGACAGGGGGGTACTATGGCTACACCTTC. Its translation: CASRKTGGYYGYTF. The V call is TRBV2, the J call TRBJ1-2; 9 positions agree with TRBD1. CDR3 length: 14 residues. The J segment lost 3 bases and the V segment lost 6 bases, leaving 5 bases of the junction unmatched. Germline V lookup: CDR1 SNHLY, CDR2 FYNNEI. Full variable domain (missing parts from reference TRBV2 and TRBJ1-2): EPEVTQTPSHQVTQMGQEVILRCVPISNHLYFYWYRQILGQKVEFLVSFYNNEISEKSEIFDDQFSVERPDGSNFTLKIRSTKLEDSAMYFCASRKTGGYYGYTFGSGTRLTVV.

Turning to this clone: The likely explanation is a read error, given a far larger clone one base away. Other DNA sequences in this specimen translate into the identical CDR3. The chain employs TRBV5-4 and TRBJ1-2; TRBD1 is a possible D gene (5 bases). The CDR3 sequence is 13 residues long. V lost 4 bases and J 5 bases, leaving 12 bases between the germline ends. Germline-derived CDR1 and CDR2 are SGHNT and YYREEE (reference sequence). The CDR3 loop is CASSPGGEYGYTF. The CDR3 DNA reads TGTGCCAGCAGCCCAGGAGGGGAGTATGGCTACACCTTC. The variable domain in full, completed from reference TRBV5-4 and TRBJ1-2, reads ETGVTQSPTHLIKTRGQQVTLRCSSQSGHNTVSWYQQALGQGPQFIFQYYREEENGRGNFPPRFSGLQFPNYSSELNVNALELDDSALYLCASSPGGEYGYTFGSGTRLTVV.

This clone was picked up one time. V and J are TRBV10-3 and TRBJ2-7; 7 nucleotides align to TRBD1. V was clipped by 11 bases and J by 0 bases; unmatched bases: 10. Germline-derived CDR1 and CDR2 are ENHRY and SYGVKD. The CDR3 length is 14 residues. In nucleotides, the CDR3 is TGTGCCTCATATCCGGACAGGAGCTCCTACGAGCAGTACTTC. This translates into CASYPDRSSYEQYF.

The sample holds one count of this clone. The gene calls are TRBV11-3 and TRBJ2-6, with D uncertain. V was trimmed by 1 base and J by 2 bases, leaving 9 bases between them. CDR1 and CDR2 (germline): SGHNT, YENEEA. The CDR3 has 16 residues. The CDR3 DNA reads TGTGCCAGCAGCTTAGCCGGCGGAGCTGGGGCCAACGTCCTGACTTTC. It translates to CASSLAGGAGANVLTF.

The chain has TRBV19 and TRBJ1-2; 7 bases line up with TRBD1. Losses at the gene ends were 5 bases for V and 1 base for J; bases not matched to a gene: 4. This CDR3 comprises 14 residues. Germline CDR1 LNHDA, CDR2 SQIVND (reference sequence). The CDR3 sequence: CASSEGAGNYGYTF. The CDR3 DNA is TGTGCCAGTAGTGAGGGGGCCGGTAACTATGGCTACACCTTC.

The V and J genes are TRBV4-1 and TRBJ2-2; D gene uncertain. The CDR3 runs to 15 residues. Deletions cut 0 bases from V and 2 bases from J, with 7 bases between. Germline loops: CDR1 MGHRA, CDR2 YSYEKL. As DNA, the CDR3 is TGCGCCAGCAGCCAAGATTCGATCAACACCGGGGAGCTGTTTTTT. Protein: CASSQDSINTGELFF.

The rearrangement links TRBV5-1 to TRBJ1-4, with D hard to call. From germline, CDR1 is SGHRS and CDR2 YFSETQ. The CDR3 runs to 14 residues. Between the trimmed V and J ends, which lost 2 bases and 8 bases, there was a span of 13 bases. CDR3 protein: CASSFQFLEEKLFF. The CDR3 DNA sequence: TGCGCCAGCAGCTTTCAGTTTCTTGAAGAAAAACTGTTTTTT.

V and J are TRBV6-1 and TRBJ2-7, with D unresolved. CDR1 is MNHNS, CDR2 SASEGT, per germline. V was trimmed by 2 bases and J by 3 bases, leaving 14 bases between them. The CDR3 totals 15 residues. The CDR3 spells CASSEFEVSFYEQYF. The CDR3 nucleotides are TGTGCCAGCAGTGAATTTGAGGTTTCTTTCTACGAGCAGTACTTC.

The rearrangement joins TRBV11-3 to TRBJ2-3; TRBD2 matches 7 bases. CDR1 SGHNT and CDR2 YENEEA come from the germline V gene. The V segment lost 3 bases and the J segment 3 bases; nucleotides outside the gene matches: 6. The CDR3 contains 15 residues. CDR3 in amino acids: CASSLGEGRTDTQYF. The CDR3 DNA reads as TGTGCCAGCAGCTTGGGGGAGGGGAGAACAGATACGCAGTATTTT.

This chain links TRBV7-6 with TRBJ2-1; 9 bases line up with TRBD1. Germline CDR1 and CDR2: SGHVS and FNYEAQ. Trimming cost V 6 bases and J 9 bases; bases outside gene matches: 12. The CDR3 sequence is 15 residues long. CDR3 sequence (DNA): TGTGCCAGCAGAGAGAGAACAGGGGGCTACGGTGAGCAGTTCTTC. Amino acid sequence: CASRERTGGYGEQFF.

This chain connects TRBV13 to TRBJ1-2; D gene unclear. Looked up from germline, CDR1 is PRHDT and CDR2 is FYEKMQ (reference sequence). This CDR3 region has 14 residues. Between the trimmed V and J ends, which lost 6 bases and 2 bases, there was a span of 13 bases. The CDR3 bases are TGTGCCAGCAGTCCCGACACGACAAACTATGGCTACACCTTC. This codes for CASSPDTTNYGYTF.

The chain has TRBV2 and TRBJ2-7; 7 bases match TRBD2. V dropped 7 bases and J dropped 0; count of bases not matched to a gene: 6. This CDR3 region has 14 residues. The germline CDR1 and CDR2 sequences are SNHLY and FYNNEI. The CDR3, as DNA: TGTGCCAGCATGGACGGGGGGAGCTCCTACGAGCAGTACTTC. Protein sequence: CASMDGGSSYEQYF.

The CDR3 reads CASSQALSGNQPQHF. Here the CDR3 DNA reads TGTGCCAGCAGCCAGGCCCTCAGCGGCAATCAGCCCCAGCATTTT. The chain couples TRBV28 to TRBJ1-5; D unresolved. CDR1 is MDHEN and CDR2 is SYDVKM in the germline V gene. The CDR3 has 15 residues. The V and J ends lost 6 bases and 2 bases respectively, with 14 bases between them.

This chain uses TRBV18 with TRBJ1-1; tentatively, D is TRBD1 (5 bases). The V gene lost 5 bases and the J gene lost 1 base, with 20 bases spanning the gap. This CDR3 is built from 17 residues. Germline V CDR1 and CDR2: KGHSH, LQKENI. CDR3 DNA: TGTGCCAGCTCAGATCGTCGAATGCCGGGGGGGAACACTGAAGCTTTCTTT. It is translated as CASSDRRMPGGNTEAFF.

V usage is TRBV19 and J usage is TRBJ1-6; TRBD1 might be the D (5 bases). The CDR3 extends over 13 amino acids. CDR1 is LNHDA, CDR2 SQIVND, per germline (reference sequence). V lost 8 bases to trimming and J lost 5 bases, with 10 bases between them. The CDR3: CASGTDHNSPLHF. The CDR3 DNA reads as TGTGCCAGTGGGACGGACCATAATTCACCCCTCCACTTT.

This rearrangement joins TRBV19 to TRBJ1-2; no reliable D call. Germline assignment: CDR1 LNHDA and CDR2 SQIVND (reference sequence). The CDR3 runs 13 residues. Trimming stripped 7 bases from V and 8 bases from J, with 17 bases between. CDR3 protein: CASNLTPAQGYTF. The CDR3 DNA follows: TGTGCCAGTAATTTAACCCCCGCACAGGGCTACACCTTC.

The DNA of the CDR3 is TGCGCCAGCACGAGACTAGCGGGCTCCTACGAGCAGTACTTC. This codes for CASTRLAGSYEQYF. The gene calls are TRBV10-2 and TRBJ2-7; 10 bases are shared with TRBD2. V was clipped by 7 bases and J by 0 bases; unmatched bases: 3. Germline V gene sequence: CDR1 WSHSY, CDR2 SAAADI. The CDR3 extends over 14 amino acids.

V and J are TRBV28 and TRBJ2-5; no clear D. Germline CDR1 reads MDHEN; CDR2 reads SYDVKM. The V end was cut by 6 bases, the J end by 1 base, with 3 bases between. This CDR3 has 11 residues. The CDR3 spells CASSPQETQYF. CDR3 bases: TGTGCCAGCAGCCCCCAAGAGACCCAGTACTTC.

In its sample, this clone ranks as medium-sized (0.01 to 0.1%). V and J are TRBV10-1 and TRBJ1-2, with 7 bases lining up with TRBD1. The V gene's germline CDR1 is WNHNN and CDR2 SYGVQD (reference sequence). V was pared by 2 bases and J by 3 bases, with 3 bases of the junction left unmatched. The CDR3 totals 14 residues. Here the CDR3 DNA reads TGCGCCAGCAGTGAGACGGGACAGCACTATGGCTACACCTTC. Its protein is CASSETGQHYGYTF.

The chain joins TRBV4-1 to TRBJ1-2; a possible D gene is TRBD1 (5 bases). V lost 4 bases to trimming and J lost 5 bases, with 11 bases between them. The CDR3 has 13 residues. Per germline, CDR1 MGHRA and CDR2 YSYEKL. Here the CDR3 reads CASSPGGEYGYTF. The CDR3 coding sequence is TGCGCCAGCAGCCCAGGAGGGGAGTATGGCTACACCTTC.

The J gene is TRBJ1-2, the V gene TRBV6-5; no reliable D call. Germline V CDR1 and CDR2: MNHEY, SVGAGI. Trimming shortened V by 6 bases and J by 4 bases, and 9 bases separated the two germline ends. The CDR3 runs to 12 residues. The CDR3 protein is CASREPGYGYTF. CDR3 nucleotide sequence: TGTGCCAGCAGGGAACCTGGCTATGGCTACACCTTC.

This clone is classed as large (0.1 to 1%). CDR3 DNA: TGTGCCAGTAGTCTCTCCGGGACAGGGTTCAATGAGCAGTTCTTC. Translated: CASSLSGTGFNEQFF. The chain combines TRBV19 with TRBJ2-1; the match to TRBD1 covers 9 bases. Germline V gives CDR1 LNHDA, CDR2 SQIVND (reference sequence). V was pared by 5 bases and J by 6 bases, with 8 bases of the junction left unmatched. CDR3 length: 15 residues.

The chain is built from TRBV29-1 and TRBJ2-1, with TRBD1 as a possible D gene (5 bases). The CDR3 covers 17 residues. V dropped 3 bases and J dropped 4 bases, with 22 bases sitting between them. Germline V lookup: CDR1 SQVTM, CDR2 ANQGSEA. CDR3 residues: CSVEPPKFRVPYNEQFF. CDR3 sequence (DNA): TGCAGCGTTGAGCCCCCCAAATTCAGGGTCCCTTACAATGAGCAGTTCTTC.

Written as DNA, the CDR3 is TGTGCCAGCAGTTGGACCGGGGAGCTGTTTTTT. It yields the protein CASSWTGELFF. The chain carries TRBV28 and TRBJ2-2; no clear D gene. CDR1 is MDHEN and CDR2 is SYDVKM in the germline V gene. The CDR3 is 11 amino acids. V lost 4 bases and J lost 5, with 2 bases in between.

This clone was recorded once. V gene TRBV25-1 combines with J gene TRBJ1-1; D is ambiguous. V shed 5 bases and J shed 6 bases, with 10 bases lying between them. This CDR3 is 12 amino acids long. Germline CDR1 is MGHDK and CDR2 is SYGVNS. DNA of the CDR3: TGTGCCAGCAGTCTCGGTAATTCTGAAGCTTTCTTT. Translation: CASSLGNSEAFF. The full variable domain, its missing parts supplied by reference TRBV25-1 and TRBJ1-1, is EADIYQTPRYLVIGTGKKITLECSQTMGHDKMYWYQQDPGMELHLIHYSYGVNSTEKGDLSSESTVSRIRTEHFPLTLESARPSHTSQYLCASSLGNSEAFFGQGTRLTVV.

The rearrangement links TRBV5-1 to TRBJ2-1; 7 bases match TRBD2. J gave up 0 bases and V 4 bases, and 7 bases lay outside the gene matches. Per the germline V gene, CDR1 is SGHRS and CDR2 is YFSETQ. The CDR3 runs 16 residues. CDR3 loop: CASSPDTGGSYNEQFF. In DNA form, the CDR3 reads TGCGCCAGCAGCCCGGACACGGGGGGCTCCTACAATGAGCAGTTCTTC.